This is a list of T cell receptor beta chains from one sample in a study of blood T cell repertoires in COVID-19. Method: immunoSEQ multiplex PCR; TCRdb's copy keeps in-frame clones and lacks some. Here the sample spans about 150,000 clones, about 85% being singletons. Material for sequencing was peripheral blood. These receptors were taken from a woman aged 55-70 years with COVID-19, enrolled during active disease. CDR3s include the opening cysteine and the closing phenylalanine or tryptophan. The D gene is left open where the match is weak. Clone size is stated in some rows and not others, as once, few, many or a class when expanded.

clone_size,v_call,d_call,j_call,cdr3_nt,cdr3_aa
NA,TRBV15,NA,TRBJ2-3,TGTGCCACCAGCAGAGATTTGGCGGGAGATACGCAGTATTTT,CATSRDLAGDTQYF
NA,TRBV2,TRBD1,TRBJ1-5,TGTGCCAGTCGGGGACAGGTCCTCAATCAGCCCCAGCATTTT,CASRGQVLNQPQHF
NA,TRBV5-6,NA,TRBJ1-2,TGTGCCAGCAGCTTTAGGGGGATCAGCTATGGCTACACCTTC,CASSFRGISYGYTF
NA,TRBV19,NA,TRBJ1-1,TGTGCCAGTACCCATCCCACCCGGGTGGCCACTGAAGCTTTCTTT,CASTHPTRVATEAFF
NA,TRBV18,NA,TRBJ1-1,TGTGCCAGCTCACCACCGGGGGCAGGGAATACTGAAGCTTTCTTT,CASSPPGAGNTEAFF
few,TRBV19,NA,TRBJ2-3,TGTGCCAGTAGTCCCTCACACAAAGATACGCAGTATTTT,CASSPSHKDTQYF
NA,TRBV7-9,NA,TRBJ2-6,TGTGCCAGCAGCTTAGGGTCAGCTGGGGCCAACGTCCTGACTTTC,CASSLGSAGANVLTF
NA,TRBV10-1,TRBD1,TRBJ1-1,TGCGCCAGCAGTGCTCGGACAGGGCGAGGGGACACTGAAGCTTTCTTT,CASSARTGRGDTEAFF
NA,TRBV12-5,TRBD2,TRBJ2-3,TGTGCTAGTGGCCCCAGCGGGGGCGCCGCAGATACGCAGTATTTT,CASGPSGGAADTQYF
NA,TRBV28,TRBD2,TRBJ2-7,TGTGCCAGCAGTCCACTAGCGGGGTCATACGAGCAGTACTTC,CASSPLAGSYEQYF
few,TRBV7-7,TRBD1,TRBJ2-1,TGTGCCAGCAGCCGGGACAGGGTAAATGAGCAGTTCTTC,CASSRDRVNEQFF
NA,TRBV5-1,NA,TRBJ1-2,TGCGCCAGCAGCTTTCCCGACGGGGGGCGTCAAGGCTACACCTTC,CASSFPDGGRQGYTF
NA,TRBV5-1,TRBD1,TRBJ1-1,TGCGCCAGCAGCTTGGCCCAGGGGGGCATCATGAACACTGAAGCTTTCTTT,CASSLAQGGIMNTEAFF
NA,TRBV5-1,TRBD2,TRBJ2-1,TGCGCCAGCAGCTTACCCGGACTAGCGGATGGAGATGAGCAGTTCTTC,CASSLPGLADGDEQFF
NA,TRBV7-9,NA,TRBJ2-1,TGTGCCAGCAGCTTAGCCCGCGCCGGCTACAATGAGCAGTTCTTC,CASSLARAGYNEQFF
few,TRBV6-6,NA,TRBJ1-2,TGTGCCAGCAGTTACGTTACAGGGCAAGGCTACACCTTC,CASSYVTGQGYTF
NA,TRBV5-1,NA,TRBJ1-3,TGCGCCAGCAGCTTCATGGGCCGCTCTGGAAACACCATATATTTT,CASSFMGRSGNTIYF
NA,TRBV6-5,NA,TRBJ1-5,TGTGCCAGCAGAAAAGACGGGGATCAGCCCCAGCATTTT,CASRKDGDQPQHF
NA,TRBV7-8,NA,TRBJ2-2,TGTGCCAGCAGCCCTGGACTACGAGACACCGGGGAGCTGTTTTTT,CASSPGLRDTGELFF
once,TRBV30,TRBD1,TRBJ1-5,TGTGCCTACGGACAGGGGGACGATCAGCCCCAGCATTTT,CAYGQGDDQPQHF
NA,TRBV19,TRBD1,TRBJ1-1,TGTGCCAGTAGACGAACAGGGGCTAACACTGAAGCTTTCTTT,CASRRTGANTEAFF
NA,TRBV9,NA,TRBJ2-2,TGTGCCAGCAGCGTAGTCTCGGGATCCGGGGAGCTGTTTTTT,CASSVVSGSGELFF
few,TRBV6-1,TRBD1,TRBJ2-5,TGTGCCAGCAGTGAAATAAAGGGGGCGCGGGAGACCCAGTACTTC,CASSEIKGARETQYF
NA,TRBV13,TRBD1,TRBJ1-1,TGTGCCAGCAGCCACAGGGGGGGTAACACTGAAGCTTTCTTT,CASSHRGGNTEAFF
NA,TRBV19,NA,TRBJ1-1,TGTGCCAGTAGTAGGAGCAAGAACACTGAAGCTTTCTTT,CASSRSKNTEAFF
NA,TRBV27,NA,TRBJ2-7,TGTGCCAGCATCTCCACAGGGTCCCTCGGCGAGCAGTACTTC,CASISTGSLGEQYF
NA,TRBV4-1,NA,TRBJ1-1,TGCGCCAGCAGCCAAGAGAGGAGGGGCAGGGTTATGAACACTGAAGCTTTCTTT,CASSQERRGRVMNTEAFF
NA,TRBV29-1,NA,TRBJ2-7,TGCAGCGTTGAAGGTAACTTAACCTACGAGCAGTACTTC,CSVEGNLTYEQYF
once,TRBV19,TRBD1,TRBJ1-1,TGTGCCAGCTCGGGGACAGAGAACACTGAAGCTTTCTTT,CASSGTENTEAFF
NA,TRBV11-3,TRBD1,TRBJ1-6,TGTGCCAGCAGTCGACAGGGTCCAAATTCACCCCTCCACTTT,CASSRQGPNSPLHF
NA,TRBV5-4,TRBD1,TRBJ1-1,TGTGCCAGCAGCACGAACAGGGGCACTGAAGCTTTCTTT,CASSTNRGTEAFF
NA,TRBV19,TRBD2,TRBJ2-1,TGTGCCAGTAGGAGCGGGAGAAGCAATGAGCAGTTCTTC,CASRSGRSNEQFF
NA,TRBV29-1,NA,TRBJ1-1,TGCAGCGTTTCCTGGGCTTACACTGAAGCTTTCTTT,CSVSWAYTEAFF
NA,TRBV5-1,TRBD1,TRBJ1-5,TGCGCCAGCAGCTTGGAGGGACAGGGGGCGCCGGGGCCCCAGCATTTT,CASSLEGQGAPGPQHF
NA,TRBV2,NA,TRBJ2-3,TGTGCCAGCAAGAGCTACACAGATACGCAGTATTTT,CASKSYTDTQYF
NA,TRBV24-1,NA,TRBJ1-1,TGTGCCACCAGAAACGGAGGGATGAACACTGAAGCTTTCTTT,CATRNGGMNTEAFF
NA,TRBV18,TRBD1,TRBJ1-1,TGTGCCAGCTCACCACCGGGACAGGGGTCTGAAGCTTTCTTT,CASSPPGQGSEAFF
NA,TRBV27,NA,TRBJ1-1,TGTGCCAGCAGTCCAGGACATTCAACAGGTGAAGCTTTCTTT,CASSPGHSTGEAFF
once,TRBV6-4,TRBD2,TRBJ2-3,TGTGCCAGCAGCCTACTAGCGGCTAGCACAGATACGCAGTATTTT,CASSLLAASTDTQYF
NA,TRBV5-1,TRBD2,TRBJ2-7,TGCGCCAGCAGCTTGGAACTAGCGGCCTCCTACGAGCAGTACTTC,CASSLELAASYEQYF
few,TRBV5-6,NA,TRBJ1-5,TGTGCCAGCAGCCAATCCCAATATCAGCCCCAGCATTTT,CASSQSQYQPQHF
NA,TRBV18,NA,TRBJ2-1,TGTGCCAGCCAGGACAATAACAATGAGCAGTTCTTC,CASQDNNNEQFF
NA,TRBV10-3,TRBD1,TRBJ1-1,TGTGCCATCAGGGGGACAGTGAACACTGAAGCTTTCTTT,CAIRGTVNTEAFF
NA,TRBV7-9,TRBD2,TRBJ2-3,TGTGCCAGCAGCCCTGTGCGGGGGGGTCTAGATACGCAGTATTTT,CASSPVRGGLDTQYF
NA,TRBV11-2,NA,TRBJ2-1,TGTGCCAGCAGCTCCGGGACTGCCTCCTACAATGAGCAGTTCTTC,CASSSGTASYNEQFF
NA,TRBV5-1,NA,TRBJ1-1,TGCGCCAGCAGCATCCTGGACGGGGTGAACACTGAAGCTTTCTTT,CASSILDGVNTEAFF
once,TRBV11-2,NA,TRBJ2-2,TGTGCCAGCAGCTTAGGGCAGGGCAGCACCGGGGAGCTGTTTTTT,CASSLGQGSTGELFF
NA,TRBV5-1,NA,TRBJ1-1,TGCGCCAGCAGCTTGGGCCGGGGTTGGAAAGCTTTCTTT,CASSLGRGWKAFF
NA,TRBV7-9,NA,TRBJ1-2,TGTGCCAGCAGCTTAGCTACTCCGAGGCTCTATGGCTACACCTTC,CASSLATPRLYGYTF
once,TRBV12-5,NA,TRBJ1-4,TGTGCTAGTGGTTTGGTAATTAGGGACATGGGGGAAAAACTGTTTTTT,CASGLVIRDMGEKLFF
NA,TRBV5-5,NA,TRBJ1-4,TGTGCCAGCAGCTTCCATAATGAAAAACTGTTTTTT,CASSFHNEKLFF
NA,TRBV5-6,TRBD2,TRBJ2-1,TGTGCCAGCAGTGACCTAGCGGGAGTGGATGAGCAGTTCTTC,CASSDLAGVDEQFF
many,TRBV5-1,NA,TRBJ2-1,TGCGCCAGCAGCTTGGATCTCAGAGCGAATGAGCAGTTCTTC,CASSLDLRANEQFF